These T cell receptor beta chains were read from a single sample in a study of T cell responses to AZD1222 COVID-19 vaccine. This table comes from immunoSEQ multiplex PCR, and its TCRdb copy is limited to in-frame clones, with some not included. The top ten hold roughly 7.2% of the sample, which has about 130,000 clones, about nine tenths seen once. This sample comprised peripheral blood, obtained on day 0 of AZD1222 vaccination. These receptors were collected from an adult in good health. Both conserved end residues are part of each CDR3. A D gene is named only where the DNA matches it firmly. Clone size appears in some rows only: once, few, many, or a class for an expanded clone.

D gene: TRBD1; J gene: TRBJ2-7; V gene: TRBV28; clone size: NA; CDR3 DNA: TGTGCCAGCAGTTTGATACAGGGGGCAGGTTACGAGCAGTACTTC; CDR3 protein: CASSLIQGAGYEQYF
D gene: NA; J gene: TRBJ1-1; V gene: TRBV15; clone size: NA; CDR3 DNA: TGTGCCACCAGCACCAGCTTTAAGACCTCAGTGGTGGCGAACACTGAAGCTTTCTTT; CDR3 protein: CATSTSFKTSVVANTEAFF
D gene: NA; J gene: TRBJ1-2; V gene: TRBV6-2/TRBV6-3; clone size: NA; CDR3 DNA: TGTGCCAGCAGTATTAACAGGGCCTCCTATGGCTACACCTTC; CDR3 protein: CASSINRASYGYTF
D gene: TRBD2; J gene: TRBJ2-1; V gene: TRBV18; clone size: NA; CDR3 DNA: TGTGCCAGCTCACCCCTAGCGGTAAACAATGAGCAGTTCTTC; CDR3 protein: CASSPLAVNNEQFF
D gene: TRBD1; J gene: TRBJ2-7; V gene: TRBV5-6; clone size: NA; CDR3 DNA: TGTGCCAGCAGACAGGGGGCGACCACCTACGAGCAGTACTTC; CDR3 protein: CASRQGATTYEQYF
D gene: NA; J gene: TRBJ2-7; V gene: TRBV5-6; clone size: NA; CDR3 DNA: TGTGCCAGCAGCCTAAAGCCCTACGAGCAGTACTTC; CDR3 protein: CASSLKPYEQYF
D gene: NA; J gene: TRBJ2-1; V gene: TRBV6-4; clone size: NA; CDR3 DNA: TGTGCCAGCAGTGACTCGAGAATAGGCGATGAGCAGTTCTTC; CDR3 protein: CASSDSRIGDEQFF
D gene: TRBD2; J gene: TRBJ2-2; V gene: TRBV6-5; clone size: NA; CDR3 DNA: TGTGCCAGCAGACGGACTAGCCAAGGCGGGGAGCTGTTTTTT; CDR3 protein: CASRRTSQGGELFF
D gene: TRBD2; J gene: TRBJ2-3; V gene: TRBV5-4; clone size: NA; CDR3 DNA: TGTGCCAGCAGCTTTGCTAGCGGGGGTAGTAAAGATACGCAGTATTTT; CDR3 protein: CASSFASGGSKDTQYF
D gene: NA; J gene: TRBJ1-2; V gene: TRBV5-6; clone size: NA; CDR3 DNA: TGTGCCAGCAGCCGGACAGCAACCTCGACTTTGGGTGGCTACACCTTC; CDR3 protein: CASSRTATSTLGGYTF
D gene: TRBD2; J gene: TRBJ2-7; V gene: TRBV10-3; clone size: NA; CDR3 DNA: TGTGCCATCAGCGGACTAGGCACCCTCGTCGAGCAGTACTTC; CDR3 protein: CAISGLGTLVEQYF
D gene: NA; J gene: TRBJ1-1; V gene: TRBV4-3; clone size: few; CDR3 DNA: TGCGCCAGCAGCCCGGCAGGGTCCATGAACACTGAAGCTTTCTTT; CDR3 protein: CASSPAGSMNTEAFF
D gene: NA; J gene: TRBJ2-7; V gene: TRBV3-1/TRBV3-2; clone size: NA; CDR3 DNA: TGTGCCAGCAGCCAAGTCGGCCGCGTTAACGAGCAGTACTTC; CDR3 protein: CASSQVGRVNEQYF
D gene: NA; J gene: TRBJ2-7; V gene: TRBV7-2; clone size: NA; CDR3 DNA: TGTGCCAGCATCAGACAAGGGTTTGCAGCGGTCAATACCTACGAGCAGTACTTC; CDR3 protein: CASIRQGFAAVNTYEQYF
D gene: NA; J gene: TRBJ1-2; V gene: TRBV27; clone size: NA; CDR3 DNA: TGTGCCAGCAGTTTATCGCTGGACGGAACTTATGGCTACACCTTC; CDR3 protein: CASSLSLDGTYGYTF
D gene: NA; J gene: TRBJ2-3; V gene: TRBV7-3; clone size: NA; CDR3 DNA: TGTGCCAGCAGCCCGGCGCCCCTGTCAGATACGCAGTATTTT; CDR3 protein: CASSPAPLSDTQYF
D gene: TRBD1; J gene: TRBJ1-3; V gene: TRBV6-5; clone size: NA; CDR3 DNA: TGTGCCAGCAGAACAACAGGGGCCCAGGGAAACACCATATATTTT; CDR3 protein: CASRTTGAQGNTIYF
D gene: TRBD1; J gene: TRBJ1-2; V gene: TRBV19; clone size: NA; CDR3 DNA: TGTGCCAGTAGTATTCGACAGGGGTTGGTCTATGGCTACACCTTC; CDR3 protein: CASSIRQGLVYGYTF
D gene: NA; J gene: TRBJ2-2; V gene: TRBV6-1; clone size: NA; CDR3 DNA: TGTGCCAGCAGTGAAGCTCGACAGATTTACACCGGGGAGCTGTTTTTT; CDR3 protein: CASSEARQIYTGELFF
D gene: NA; J gene: TRBJ1-5; V gene: TRBV7-2; clone size: NA; CDR3 DNA: TGTGCCAGCAGCTTAGAGGGCCAGCCCCAGCATTTT; CDR3 protein: CASSLEGQPQHF
D gene: TRBD1; J gene: TRBJ2-7; V gene: TRBV7-2; clone size: NA; CDR3 DNA: TGTGCCAGCAGCTTAAGGGACAGGGAAGACGAGCAGTACTTC; CDR3 protein: CASSLRDREDEQYF
D gene: TRBD1; J gene: TRBJ2-5; V gene: TRBV6-2/TRBV6-3; clone size: NA; CDR3 DNA: TGTGCCAGCAGTTACGACGAAACAGGGGGCCAAGAGACCCAGTACTTC; CDR3 protein: CASSYDETGGQETQYF
D gene: NA; J gene: TRBJ2-7; V gene: TRBV18; clone size: NA; CDR3 DNA: TGTGCCAGCTCACTGGGTTCCTCCTACGAGCAGTACTTC; CDR3 protein: CASSLGSSYEQYF
D gene: TRBD1; J gene: TRBJ2-2; V gene: TRBV29-1; clone size: NA; CDR3 DNA: TGCAGCGCCCCGGGACAGCCTGGGGAGCTGTTTTTT; CDR3 protein: CSAPGQPGELFF
D gene: NA; J gene: TRBJ2-5; V gene: TRBV14; clone size: NA; CDR3 DNA: TGTGCCAGCAGCCTCCAGCGGCCCGCCTTGGAGACCCAGTACTTC; CDR3 protein: CASSLQRPALETQYF
D gene: NA; J gene: TRBJ1-2; V gene: TRBV6-5; clone size: NA; CDR3 DNA: TGTGCCAGCACATGGGACACTCTCTATGGCTACACCTTC; CDR3 protein: CASTWDTLYGYTF